Presented here are 21 T cell receptor beta chains from one specimen sequenced in a study of blood T cell repertoires in COVID-19. Profiled with immunoSEQ multiplex PCR; TCRdb holds only in-frame clones, not every one. The table lists some 180,000 clones, roughly 78% of them singletons. What was sequenced was peripheral blood. The source of these receptors is an elderly woman with active or convalescent COVID-19.

The rearrangement links TRBV7-9 to TRBJ2-5; TRBD2 agrees at 12 bases. This CDR3 region has 19 residues. Germline V gene lookup returns CDR1 SEHNR and CDR2 FQNEAQ (reference sequence). The ends lost 10 bases at V and 1 base at J; junction bases unmatched: 19. The CDR3 sequence is CATGEVLAGGPGFQETQYF. In DNA, the CDR3 is TGTGCCACCGGAGAAGTCCTAGCGGGGGGGCCAGGTTTCCAAGAGACCCAGTACTTC.

The rearrangement joins TRBV5-6 to TRBJ1-1; tentative D call: TRBD1 (6 bases). Germline CDR1 SGHDT, CDR2 YYEEEE. This CDR3 is built from 18 residues. Deletions cut 7 bases from V and 0 bases from J, with 25 bases between. In nucleotides, the CDR3 is TGTGCCAGCTGGGAGACTGTTGGGGGCCGTAACCTGAACACTGAAGCTTTCTTT. It specifies CASWETVGGRNLNTEAFF.

This clone was detected a few times. J is TRBJ1-2 and V is TRBV10-3; 10 bases agree with TRBD1. The germline V gene encodes CDR1 ENHRY and CDR2 SYGVKD. The CDR3 is 14 residues long. The V gene end was trimmed by 6 bases and the J gene end by 4 bases; junction bases not matched to a gene: 5. The CDR3 loop reads CAISEGQGSYGYTF. The CDR3 nucleotides read TGTGCCATCAGCGAGGGACAGGGGAGCTATGGCTACACCTTC.

The rearrangement links TRBV9 to TRBJ2-3; the match to TRBD2 covers 7 bases. V lost 3 bases and J lost 0; bases outside the gene matches: 1. CDR1 and CDR2 from the germline V gene are SGDLS and YYNGEE. The CDR3 is made up of 14 amino acids. The CDR3 spells CASSGGLSTDTQYF. For the CDR3, the DNA is TGTGCCAGCAGCGGGGGACTAAGCACAGATACGCAGTATTTT.

The chain uses TRBV6-5 and TRBJ2-3, with a tentative D call TRBD2 (6 bases). V was cut by 2 bases and J by 3 bases, with 9 bases left in between. Germline values: CDR1 MNHEY, CDR2 SVGAGI. This CDR3 contains 14 residues. In nucleotides, the CDR3 is TGTGCCAGCAGTTACGGGGGGAAAACAGATACGCAGTATTTT. This encodes CASSYGGKTDTQYF.

This clone was picked up a small number of times. This chain joins TRBV9 and TRBJ1-1; D is unresolved. The germline V and J ends were trimmed by 4 bases and 3 bases, with 16 bases remaining between them. The CDR3 is made up of 15 amino acids. From germline, CDR1 is SGDLS and CDR2 YYNGEE. The CDR3 sequence is CASSPQTFSDTEAFF. The CDR3 bases are TGTGCCAGCAGCCCTCAAACGTTTTCGGACACTGAAGCTTTCTTT.

The V gene is TRBV4-1, the J gene TRBJ1-1; TRBD1 aligns across 11 bases. This CDR3 comprises 13 residues. Per the germline V gene, CDR1 is MGHRA and CDR2 is YSYEKL. Trimming at V came to 5 bases and at J to 4 bases, leaving 0 bases not matched to a gene. CDR3 sequence: CASSGQGATEAFF. CDR3 nucleotides: TGCGCCAGCAGCGGACAGGGGGCCACTGAAGCTTTCTTT.

The chain links TRBV24-1 to TRBJ2-3, with TRBD1 matching over 9 bases. Unmatched junction bases numbered 10, after V lost 7 bases and J lost 6 bases. Germline lookup yields CDR1 KGHDR and CDR2 SFDVKD. This CDR3 region has 15 residues. CDR3: CATRKGQGDVDTQYF. DNA of the CDR3: TGTGCCACCAGGAAGGGACAGGGAGACGTCGATACGCAGTATTTT.

The chain links TRBV10-3 to TRBJ1-3, with TRBD1 matching 9 bases. There are 16 residues in the CDR3. Per the germline V gene, CDR1 is ENHRY and CDR2 is SYGVKD. V was pared by 3 bases and J by 4 bases, with 7 bases of the junction left unmatched. CDR3 protein: CAISDQQGAAGNTIYF. The CDR3 region has the DNA TGTGCCATCAGTGACCAACAGGGGGCTGCCGGAAACACCATATATTTT.

The CDR3 region has the DNA TGTGCCAGCAGCTTAGGCAGGGTTGGCAATCAGCCCCAGCATTTT. Protein: CASSLGRVGNQPQHF. The gene calls are TRBV7-8 and TRBJ1-5, with D possibly being TRBD1 (5 bases). Germline-derived CDR1 and CDR2 are SGHVS and FQNEAQ. This CDR3 comprises 15 residues. The ends were cut back, 1 base at V and 2 bases at J, with 9 bases in the middle.

This sequence joins TRBV19 and TRBJ1-1, with TRBD1 as a possible D gene (5 bases). The V end lost 5 bases, the J end lost 4 bases, and 17 bases lay between the germline ends. The CDR3 contains 15 residues. Germline CDR1 reads LNHDA; CDR2 reads SQIVND (reference sequence). CDR3: CASSPVREDITEAFF. Written as DNA, the CDR3 is TGTGCCAGTAGTCCCGTGAGGGAGGACATCACTGAAGCTTTCTTT.

The CDR3 loop reads CASTYDNFYGYTF. The CDR3 region has the DNA TGTGCCAGCACCTATGACAATTTCTATGGCTACACCTTC. The chain has TRBV12-3 or TRBV12-4 and TRBJ1-2; D is uncertain. CDR3 size: 13 residues. V lost 7 bases, J lost 4 bases, and 13 bases lay in between.

This clone was detected a few times. The chain joins TRBV4-2 to TRBJ2-5; TRBD1 matches 10 bases. The CDR3 has 17 amino acids. Germline CDR1 LGHNA, CDR2 YNFKEQ. Unmatched junction bases numbered 8, after V lost 2 bases and J lost 2 bases. Here the CDR3 reads CASSQWTGGGGQETQYF. The CDR3 nucleotides read TGTGCCAGCAGCCAATGGACAGGGGGAGGCGGTCAAGAGACCCAGTACTTC.

Concerning this clone itself: The same CDR3 arises from other DNA sequences in this sample as well. This rearrangement joins TRBV28 to TRBJ1-2; D not certain. The CDR3 extends over 12 amino acids. The germline gives CDR1 MDHEN, CDR2 SYDVKM. V lost 2 bases and J 5 bases, leaving 6 bases between the germline ends. The CDR3 loop is CASSLSGYGYTF. CDR3 nucleotide sequence: TGTGCCAGCAGTTTAAGCGGTTATGGCTACACCTTC.

The chain has TRBV6-1 and TRBJ1-4; tentatively, D is TRBD1 (6 bases). V lost 5 bases, J lost 3 bases, and 13 bases lay in between. CDR3 length: 15 residues. CDR1 is MNHNS and CDR2 is SASEGT in the germline V gene. The CDR3 reads CASSLPGVSNEKLFF. DNA for the CDR3: TGTGCCAGCAGTCTACCAGGGGTGTCTAATGAAAAACTGTTTTTT.

Only a few counts were recorded for this clone. The chain is built from TRBV25-1 and TRBJ1-4, with D hard to call. CDR3 length equals 15 residues. Germline V gene data show CDR1 as MGHDK and CDR2 as SYGVNS. The V and J ends lost 2 bases and 8 bases respectively, with 15 bases between them. CDR3 nucleotide sequence: TGTGCCAGCAGTGAAATGGGCGGGGTTGAAGAAAAACTGTTTTTT. The encoded protein is CASSEMGGVEEKLFF.

The chain couples TRBV10-3 to TRBJ1-5; D might be TRBD1 (5 bases). The germline V gene encodes CDR1 ENHRY and CDR2 SYGVKD. Deletions cut 2 bases from V and 4 bases from J, with 12 bases between. This CDR3 region has 15 residues. This CDR3 reads CAISEDRQGNQPQHF. As DNA, the CDR3 is TGTGCCATCAGTGAGGACCGCCAGGGAAATCAGCCCCAGCATTTT.

A single count supports this clone. J is TRBJ2-3 and V is TRBV10-1; TRBD2 matches at 7 bases. The trim removed 2 bases at V and 1 base at J, leaving 6 bases unmatched. Germline V lookup: CDR1 WNHNN, CDR2 SYGVQD (reference sequence). The CDR3 has 16 residues. CDR3: CASSEIRGVGTDTQYF. Here the CDR3 DNA reads TGCGCCAGCAGTGAGATACGGGGGGTTGGCACAGATACGCAGTATTTT.

V is TRBV5-1 and J is TRBJ1-4, with TRBD1 matching over 8 bases. Trimming cost V 0 bases and J 10 bases; bases outside gene matches: 11. CDR1 and CDR2 from the germline V gene are SGHRS and YFSETQ. This CDR3 spans 16 amino acids. The CDR3 sequence: CASSLGAGGAHGKLFF. The CDR3 DNA reads TGCGCCAGCAGCTTGGGGGCAGGGGGCGCCCATGGAAAACTGTTTTTT.

This clone has just a few counts. The chain links TRBV29-1 to TRBJ2-3; TRBD1 matches 9 bases. The germline CDR1 and CDR2 sequences are SQVTM and ANQGSEA. This CDR3 contains 14 residues. Trimming cost V 6 bases and J 7 bases; bases outside gene matches: 11. CDR3 protein: CSVTPGQGGNTQYF. Written as DNA, the CDR3 is TGCAGCGTCACTCCGGGACAGGGTGGTAATACGCAGTATTTT.

A remark on this clone: The sample holds other DNA sequences that translate to the same CDR3. This chain uses TRBV3-1 (or the pseudogene TRBV3-2) with TRBJ1-6; D perhaps matches TRBD1 (5 bases). CDR1 is LGHDT and CDR2 is YNNKEL in the germline V gene (reference sequence). Trimming removed 0 bases at V and 9 bases at J, with 6 bases between. CDR3 length equals 13 residues. The CDR3 region is CASSQDRGSPLHF. The CDR3 DNA reads TGTGCCAGCAGCCAAGATAGGGGTTCACCCCTCCACTTT.